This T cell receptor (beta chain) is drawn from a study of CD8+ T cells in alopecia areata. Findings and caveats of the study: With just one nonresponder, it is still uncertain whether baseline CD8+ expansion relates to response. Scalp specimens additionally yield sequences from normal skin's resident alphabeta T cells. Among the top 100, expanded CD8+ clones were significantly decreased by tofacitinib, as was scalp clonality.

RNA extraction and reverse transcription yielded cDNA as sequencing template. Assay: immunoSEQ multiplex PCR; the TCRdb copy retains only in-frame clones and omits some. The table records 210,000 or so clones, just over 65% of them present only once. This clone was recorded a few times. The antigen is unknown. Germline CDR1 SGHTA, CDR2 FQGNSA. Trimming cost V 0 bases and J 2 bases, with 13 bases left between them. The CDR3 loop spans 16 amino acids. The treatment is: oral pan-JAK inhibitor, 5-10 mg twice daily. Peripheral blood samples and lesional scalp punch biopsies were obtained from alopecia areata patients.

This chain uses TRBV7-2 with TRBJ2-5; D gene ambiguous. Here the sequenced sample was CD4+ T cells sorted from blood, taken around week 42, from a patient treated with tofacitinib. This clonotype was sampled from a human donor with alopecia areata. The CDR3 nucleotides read TGTGCCAGCAGCTTAGCGGGGTCCTCCTTACAAGAGACCCAGTACTTC. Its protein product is CASSLAGSSLQETQYF.